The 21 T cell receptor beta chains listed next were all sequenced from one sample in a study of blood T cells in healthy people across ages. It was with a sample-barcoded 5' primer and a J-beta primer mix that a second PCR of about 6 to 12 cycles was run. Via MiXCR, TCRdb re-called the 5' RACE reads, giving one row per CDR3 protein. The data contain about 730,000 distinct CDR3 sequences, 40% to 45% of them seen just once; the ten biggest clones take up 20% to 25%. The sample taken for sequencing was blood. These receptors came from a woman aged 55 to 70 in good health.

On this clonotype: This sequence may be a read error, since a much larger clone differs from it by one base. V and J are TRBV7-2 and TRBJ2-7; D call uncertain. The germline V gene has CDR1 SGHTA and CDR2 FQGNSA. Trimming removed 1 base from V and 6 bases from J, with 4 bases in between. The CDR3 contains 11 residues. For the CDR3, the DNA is TGTGCCAGCAGCTTAGGGATCGAGCAGTACTTC. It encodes CASSLGIEQYF.

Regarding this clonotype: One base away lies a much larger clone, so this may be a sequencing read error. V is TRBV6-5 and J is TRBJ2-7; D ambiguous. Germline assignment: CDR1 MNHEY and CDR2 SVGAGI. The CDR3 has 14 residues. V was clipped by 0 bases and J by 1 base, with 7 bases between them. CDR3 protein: CASSYSGESYEQYF. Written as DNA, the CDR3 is TGTGCCAGCAGTTACTCCGGCGAATCCTACGAGCAGTACTTC.

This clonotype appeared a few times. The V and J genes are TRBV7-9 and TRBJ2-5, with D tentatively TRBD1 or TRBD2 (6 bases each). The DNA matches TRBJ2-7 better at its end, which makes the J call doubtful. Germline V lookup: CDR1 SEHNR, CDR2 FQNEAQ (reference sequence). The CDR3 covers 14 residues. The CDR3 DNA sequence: TGTGCCAGCAGTATCCATGGGGGCGGGAACGAGCAGTACTTC. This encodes CASSIHGGGNEQYF.

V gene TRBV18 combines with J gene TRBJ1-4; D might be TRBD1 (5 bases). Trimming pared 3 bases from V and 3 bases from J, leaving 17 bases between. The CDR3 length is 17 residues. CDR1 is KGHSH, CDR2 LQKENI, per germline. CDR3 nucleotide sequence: TGTGCCAGCTCACCTCAGGGAGGGAACGCTCCTAATGAAAAACTGTTTTTT. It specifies CASSPQGGNAPNEKLFF.

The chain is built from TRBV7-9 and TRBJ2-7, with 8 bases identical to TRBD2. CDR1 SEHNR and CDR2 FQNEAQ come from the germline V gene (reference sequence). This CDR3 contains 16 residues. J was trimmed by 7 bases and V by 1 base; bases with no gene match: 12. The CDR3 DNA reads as TGTGCCAGCAGCTTAGAGGGAAGCGGAACTAGCGGTGAGCAGTACTTC. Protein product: CASSLEGSGTSGEQYF. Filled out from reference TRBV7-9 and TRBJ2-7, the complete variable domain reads DTGVSQNPRHKITKRGQNVTFRCDPISEHNRLYWYRQTLGQGPEFLTYFQNEAQLEKSRLLSDRFSAERPKGSFSTLEIQRTEQGDSAMYLCASSLEGSGTSGEQYFGPGTRLTVT.

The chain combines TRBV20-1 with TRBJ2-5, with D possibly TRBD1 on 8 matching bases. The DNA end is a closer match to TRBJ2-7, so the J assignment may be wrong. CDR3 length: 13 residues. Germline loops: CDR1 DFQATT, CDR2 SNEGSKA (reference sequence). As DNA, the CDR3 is TGCAGTGCTACGGGGGGACAGGTTGGCGAGCAGTACTTC. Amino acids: CSATGGQVGEQYF.

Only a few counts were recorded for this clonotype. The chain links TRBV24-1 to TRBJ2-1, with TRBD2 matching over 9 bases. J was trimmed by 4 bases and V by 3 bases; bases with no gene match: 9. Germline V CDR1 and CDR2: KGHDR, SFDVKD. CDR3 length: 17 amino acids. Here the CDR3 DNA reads TGTGCCACCAGTGATGCCGGGGCGGCGGGGGGGTACAATGAGCAGTTCTTC. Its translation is CATSDAGAAGGYNEQFF.

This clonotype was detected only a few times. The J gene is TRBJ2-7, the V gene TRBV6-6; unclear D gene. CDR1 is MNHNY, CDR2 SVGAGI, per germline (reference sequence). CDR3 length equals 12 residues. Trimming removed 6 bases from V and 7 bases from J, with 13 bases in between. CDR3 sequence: CASSGRYNEQYF. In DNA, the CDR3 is TGTGCCAGCAGCGGACGGTACAATGAGCAGTACTTC.

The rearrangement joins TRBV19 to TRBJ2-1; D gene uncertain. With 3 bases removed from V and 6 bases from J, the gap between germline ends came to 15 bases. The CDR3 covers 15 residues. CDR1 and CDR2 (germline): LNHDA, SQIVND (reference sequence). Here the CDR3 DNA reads TGTGCCAGTAGTATCTCCTTCCTTCTTAGCAATGAGCAGTTCTTC. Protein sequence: CASSISFLLSNEQFF.

The CDR3 DNA reads TGCAGTGCTAGACATGGCCAGGGGAACACTGAAGCTTTCTTT. It encodes CSARHGQGNTEAFF. The rearrangement joins TRBV20-1 to TRBJ1-1; maybe TRBD1 (5 bases). Between the trimmed V and J ends, which lost 2 bases and 1 base, there was a span of 11 bases. The germline CDR1 and CDR2 sequences are DFQATT and SNEGSKA (reference sequence). The CDR3 loop spans 14 amino acids.

CDR3 loop: CASSLADKVLHF. The CDR3 DNA is TGTGCCAGCAGCTTAGCAGACAAGGTCCTCCACTTT. The genes are TRBV7-2 and TRBJ1-6; D not certain. CDR3 length: 12 amino acids. Germline CDR1 is SGHTA and CDR2 is FQGNSA. V was shortened by 0 bases and J by 15 bases, with 9 bases between the two germline ends. The variable domain in full, completed from reference TRBV7-2 and TRBJ1-6, reads GAGVSQSPSNKVTEKGKDVELRCDPISGHTALYWYRQSLGQGLEFLIYFQGNSAPDKSGLPSDRFSAERTGGSVSTLTIQRTQQEDSAVYLCASSLADKVLHFGNGTRLTVT.

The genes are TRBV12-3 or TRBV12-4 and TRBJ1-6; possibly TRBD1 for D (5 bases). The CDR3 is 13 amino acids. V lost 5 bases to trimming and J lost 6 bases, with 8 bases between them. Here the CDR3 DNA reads TGTGCCAGCAGTCACAGGTTTAATTCACCCCTCCACTTT. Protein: CASSHRFNSPLHF.

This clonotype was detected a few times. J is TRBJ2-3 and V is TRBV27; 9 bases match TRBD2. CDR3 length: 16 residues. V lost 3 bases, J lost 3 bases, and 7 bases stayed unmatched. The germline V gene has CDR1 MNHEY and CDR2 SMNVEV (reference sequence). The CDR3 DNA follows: TGTGCCAGCAGTTTCTCCGCTACTAGCGGGACAGATACGCAGTATTTT. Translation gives CASSFSATSGTDTQYF.

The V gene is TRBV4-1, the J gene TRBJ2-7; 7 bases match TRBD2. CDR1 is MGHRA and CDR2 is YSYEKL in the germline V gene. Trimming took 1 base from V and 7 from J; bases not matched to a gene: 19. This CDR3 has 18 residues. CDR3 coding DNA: TGCGCCAGCAGCCAAGGCCCTGGGGCGGGGGATGGAAAGAATGAGCAGTACTTC. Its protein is CASSQGPGAGDGKNEQYF.

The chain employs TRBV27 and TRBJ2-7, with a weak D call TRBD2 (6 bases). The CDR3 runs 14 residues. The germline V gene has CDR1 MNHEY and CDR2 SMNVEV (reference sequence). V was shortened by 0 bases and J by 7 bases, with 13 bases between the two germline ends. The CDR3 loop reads CASSLSGGGREQYF. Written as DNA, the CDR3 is TGTGCCAGCAGTTTATCCGGGGGAGGTCGTGAGCAGTACTTC.

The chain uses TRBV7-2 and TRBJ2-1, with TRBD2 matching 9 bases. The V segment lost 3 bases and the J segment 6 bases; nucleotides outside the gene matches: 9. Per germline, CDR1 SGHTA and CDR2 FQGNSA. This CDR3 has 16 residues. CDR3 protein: CASSFRRLAGSNEQFF. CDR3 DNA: TGTGCCAGCAGCTTTCGGCGCCTAGCGGGGAGCAATGAGCAGTTCTTC.

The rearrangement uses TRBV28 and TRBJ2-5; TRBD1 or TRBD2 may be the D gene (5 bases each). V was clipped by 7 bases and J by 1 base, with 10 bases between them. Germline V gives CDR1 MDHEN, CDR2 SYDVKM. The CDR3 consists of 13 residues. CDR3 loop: CASIYGGQETQYF. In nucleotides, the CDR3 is TGTGCCAGCATCTATGGGGGCCAAGAGACCCAGTACTTC.

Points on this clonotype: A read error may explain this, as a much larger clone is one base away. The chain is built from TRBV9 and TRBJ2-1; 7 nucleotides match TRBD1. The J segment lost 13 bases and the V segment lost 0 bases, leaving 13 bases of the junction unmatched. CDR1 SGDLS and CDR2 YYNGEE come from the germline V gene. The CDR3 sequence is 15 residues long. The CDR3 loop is CASSVATGQQETQFF. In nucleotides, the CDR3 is TGTGCCAGCAGCGTAGCGACGGGACAGCAAGAGACCCAGTTCTTC.

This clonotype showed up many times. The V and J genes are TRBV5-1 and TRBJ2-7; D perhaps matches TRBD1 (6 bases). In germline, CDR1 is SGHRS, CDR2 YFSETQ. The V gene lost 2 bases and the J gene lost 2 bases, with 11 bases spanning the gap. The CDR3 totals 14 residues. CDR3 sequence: CASSFGQSTYEQYF. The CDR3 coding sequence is TGCGCCAGCAGCTTTGGACAGTCTACCTACGAGCAGTACTTC.

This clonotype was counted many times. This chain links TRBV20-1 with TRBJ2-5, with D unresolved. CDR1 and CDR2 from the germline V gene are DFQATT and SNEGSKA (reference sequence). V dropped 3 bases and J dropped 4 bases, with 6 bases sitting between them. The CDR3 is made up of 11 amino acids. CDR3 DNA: TGCAGTGCTAGGGTCCCAGAGACCCAGTACTTC. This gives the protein CSARVPETQYF.

The CDR3 loop is CASSQEPRSSYNEQFF. The CDR3 region has the DNA TGTGCCAGCAGCCAAGAGCCGAGGAGCTCCTACAATGAGCAGTTCTTC. The chain recombines TRBV4-2 with TRBJ2-1; D gene unclear. The CDR3 sequence is 16 residues long. V lost 0 bases to trimming and J lost 0 bases, with 9 bases between them. The germline V gene encodes CDR1 LGHNA and CDR2 YNFKEQ.